This record concerns one TCR beta chain sequence. The antigen is unknown. This PCR relied on a set of 60 Vbeta primers and 13 Jbeta primers. TCRdb's copy holds only in-frame clones and misses some; the assay was immunoSEQ multiplex PCR. Counted here are roughly 110,000 clones, 60% to 85% occurring once; the ten biggest clones make up less than 15%. The sample comes from a study of cytomegalovirus exposure and HLA in healthy donors. Study outcomes and limitations: In a later analysis, HLA-associated TCR beta chains were more clonally expanded than equally common others. Most TCR beta V segments were productive about 87% or about 30% of the time in an earlier analysis.

The sequencing sample was made of PBMCs. The receptor's source is a woman between 35 and 50 years old in good health and CMV-seropositive.

The chain's CDR3 is CSVEMDWLAGAHKTGELFF. CDR3 nucleotides: TGCAGCGTTGAAATGGATTGGCTAGCGGGGGCCCATAAGACCGGGGAGCTGTTTTTT. The chain uses TRBV29-1 and TRBJ2-2, with 10 bases lining up with TRBD2. The CDR3 length is 19 residues. The V segment lost 2 bases and the J segment 5 bases; nucleotides outside the gene matches: 17. Germline V gives CDR1 SQVTM, CDR2 ANQGSEA.